Here is one T cell receptor (beta chain) with its context. Its specificity is unknown. Busulfan-fludarabine conditioning, marrow transplant, and cyclophosphamide on days +3 and +4 were administered. This CDR3 has 14 amino acids. In germline, CDR1 is SGDLS, CDR2 YYNGEE. The V and J ends lost 0 bases and 6 bases, in that order; junction bases with no gene match: 5. The data originate from a study of T cells after posttransplantation cyclophosphamide. Study-wide points: Tissue-infiltrating T cells from skin or gut overlapped little with blood T cells. TRB clonality was highly associated with recipient CMV seropositivity and reactivation.

Sequencing used immunoSEQ multiplex PCR; TCRdb keeps in-frame clones, though not all of them. The repertoire holds 35,000 to 50,000 clones, with about 90% as singletons. This TCR derives from a male patient aged 55 to 70 who received an allogeneic stem cell transplant from a related donor and was CMV-positive. T cells may partly derive from the graft donor. The chain joins TRBV9 to TRBJ1-1, with 7 bases identical to TRBD1. Here the sequenced sample was PBMCs, taken about 62 days after allogeneic stem cell transplant with posttransplant cyclophosphamide. The CDR3 sequence: CASSVGDRVSEAFF. CDR3 sequence (DNA): TGTGCCAGCAGCGTAGGAGACAGGGTCTCTGAAGCTTTCTTT.